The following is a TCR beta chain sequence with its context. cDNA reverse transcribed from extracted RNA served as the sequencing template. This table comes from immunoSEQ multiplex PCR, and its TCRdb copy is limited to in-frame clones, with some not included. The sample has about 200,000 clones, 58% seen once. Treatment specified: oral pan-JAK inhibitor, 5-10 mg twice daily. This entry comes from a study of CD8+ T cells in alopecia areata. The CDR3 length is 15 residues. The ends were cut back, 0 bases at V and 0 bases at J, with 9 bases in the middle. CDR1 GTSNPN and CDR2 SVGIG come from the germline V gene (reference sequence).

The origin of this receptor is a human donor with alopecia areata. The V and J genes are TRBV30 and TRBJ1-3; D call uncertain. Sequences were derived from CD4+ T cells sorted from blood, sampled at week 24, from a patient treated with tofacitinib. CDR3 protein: CAWSVGSFSGNTIYF. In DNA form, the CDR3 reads TGTGCCTGGAGTGTAGGGTCCTTCTCTGGAAACACCATATATTTT.